This T cell receptor beta chain is drawn from a study of beta chain features in type 1 diabetes. Overall study findings and caveats: Insertion counts at VDJ junctions were lower in type 1 diabetes patients, who also showed more deletions there. In patients and controls equally, PCR might favor templates that are shorter. Shortening of TCRB CDR3s, moderate but significant, appeared in all four CD4+ subsets of Type 1 diabetes patients. The naive, central memory and Treg TCRB repertoires showed an apparent similarity that was greater among patients than among healthy donors.

About this clone itself: Its antigen is undetermined.

Expressed TCRB transcripts got sequenced, as all isolated RNA was reverse transcribed. TCRdb's copy holds only in-frame clones and misses some; the assay was immunoSEQ multiplex PCR. The table lists approximately 200,000 clones, about 9.3% of them singletons. This receptor was identified in a woman aged 18-29 years in good health. Sample: naive CD4+ T cells from blood.

DNA of the CDR3: TGCAGCGTTCAGGTCAAGCTGAACACTGAAGCTTTCTTT. Translating gives CSVQVKLNTEAFF. The chain couples TRBV29-1 to TRBJ1-1; D uncertain. This CDR3 spans 13 amino acids. Trimming took off 5 bases at V and 0 bases at J, with 10 bases between the two ends. CDR1 and CDR2 (germline): SQVTM, ANQGSEA.